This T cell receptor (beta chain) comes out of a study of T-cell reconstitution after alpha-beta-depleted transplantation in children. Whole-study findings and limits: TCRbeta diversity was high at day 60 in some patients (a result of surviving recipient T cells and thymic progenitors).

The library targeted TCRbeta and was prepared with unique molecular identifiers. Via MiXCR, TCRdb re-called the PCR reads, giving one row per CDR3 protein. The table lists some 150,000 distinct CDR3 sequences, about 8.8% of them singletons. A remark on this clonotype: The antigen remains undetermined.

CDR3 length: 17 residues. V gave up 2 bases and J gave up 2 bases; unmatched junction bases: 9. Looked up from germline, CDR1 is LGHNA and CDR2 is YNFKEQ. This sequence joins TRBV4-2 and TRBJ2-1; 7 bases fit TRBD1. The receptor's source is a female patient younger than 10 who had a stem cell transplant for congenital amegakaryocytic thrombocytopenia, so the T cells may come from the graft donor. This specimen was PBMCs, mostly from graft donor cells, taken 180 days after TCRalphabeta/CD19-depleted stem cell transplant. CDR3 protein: CASSQLSQGSPYNEQFF. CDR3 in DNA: TGTGCCAGCAGCCAATTATCACAGGGGTCCCCCTACAATGAGCAGTTCTTC.